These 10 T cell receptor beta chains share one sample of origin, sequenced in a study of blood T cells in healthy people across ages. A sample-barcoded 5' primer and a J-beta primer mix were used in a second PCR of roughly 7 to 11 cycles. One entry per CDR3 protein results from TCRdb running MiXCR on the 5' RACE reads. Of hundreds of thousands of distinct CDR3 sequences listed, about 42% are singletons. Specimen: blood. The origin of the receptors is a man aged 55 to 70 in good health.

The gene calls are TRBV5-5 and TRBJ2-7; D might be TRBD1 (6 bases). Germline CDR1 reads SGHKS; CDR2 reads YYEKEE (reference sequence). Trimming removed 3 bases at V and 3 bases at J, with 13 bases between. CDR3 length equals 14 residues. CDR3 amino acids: CASSSGWGLYEQYF. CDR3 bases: TGTGCCAGCAGCTCCGGCTGGGGGCTCTACGAGCAGTACTTC. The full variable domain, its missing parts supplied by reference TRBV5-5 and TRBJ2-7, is DAGVTQSPTHLIKTRGQQVTLRCSPISGHKSVSWYQQVLGQGPQFIFQYYEKEERGRGNFPDRFSARQFPNYSSELNVNALLLGDSALYLCASSSGWGLYEQYFGPGTRLTVT.

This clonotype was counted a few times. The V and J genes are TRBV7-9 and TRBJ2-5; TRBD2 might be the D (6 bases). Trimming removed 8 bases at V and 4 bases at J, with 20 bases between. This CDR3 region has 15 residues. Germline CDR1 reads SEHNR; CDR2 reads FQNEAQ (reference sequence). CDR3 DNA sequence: TGTGCCAGCGCCAGGAGGCTAGCGAACCTAGAGACCCAGTACTTC. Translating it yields CASARRLANLETQYF.

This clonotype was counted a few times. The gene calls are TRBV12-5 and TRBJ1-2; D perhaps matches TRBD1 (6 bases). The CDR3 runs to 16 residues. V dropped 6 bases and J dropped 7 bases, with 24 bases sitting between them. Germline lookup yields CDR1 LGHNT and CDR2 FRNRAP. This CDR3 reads CASGLDISAGAFGYTF. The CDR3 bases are TGTGCTAGTGGACTCGATATTTCGGCAGGGGCTTTTGGCTACACCTTC.

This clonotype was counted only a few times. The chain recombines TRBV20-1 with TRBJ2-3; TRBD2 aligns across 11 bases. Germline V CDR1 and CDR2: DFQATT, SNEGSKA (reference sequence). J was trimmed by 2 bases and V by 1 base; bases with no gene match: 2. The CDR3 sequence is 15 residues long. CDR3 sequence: CSARGLAGNTDTQYF. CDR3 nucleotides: TGCAGTGCTAGAGGACTAGCGGGGAACACAGATACGCAGTATTTT.

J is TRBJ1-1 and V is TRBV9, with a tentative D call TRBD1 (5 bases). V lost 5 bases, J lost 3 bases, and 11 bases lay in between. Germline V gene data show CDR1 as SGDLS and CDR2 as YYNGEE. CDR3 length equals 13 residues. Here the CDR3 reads CASRLLGDTEAFF. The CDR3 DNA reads TGTGCCAGCAGGTTGCTGGGGGACACTGAAGCTTTCTTT. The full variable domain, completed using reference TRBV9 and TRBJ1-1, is DSGVTQTPKHLITATGQRVTLRCSPRSGDLSVYWYQQSLDQGLQFLIQYYNGEERAKGNILERFSAQQFPDLHSELNLSSLELGDSALYFCASRLLGDTEAFFGQGTRLTVV.

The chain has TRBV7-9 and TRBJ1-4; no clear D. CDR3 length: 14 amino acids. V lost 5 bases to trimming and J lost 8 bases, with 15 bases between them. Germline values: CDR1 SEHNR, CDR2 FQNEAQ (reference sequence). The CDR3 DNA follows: TGTGCCAGCAGCCCAACGTCCCAAGGGGAAAAACTGTTTTTT. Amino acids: CASSPTSQGEKLFF.

CDR3 nucleotide sequence: TGCGCCAGCAGCCTCTTCGGGACAGTGAACTACGAGCAGTTCTTC. This codes for CASSLFGTVNYEQFF. This chain uses TRBV4-3 with TRBJ2-1; 7 bases agree with TRBD1. CDR1 and CDR2 (germline): LGHNA, YSLEER. The CDR3 is 15 residues long. V shed 4 bases and J 10 bases; nucleotides not matched to a gene: 13.

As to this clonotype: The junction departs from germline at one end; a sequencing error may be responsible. CDR3 nucleotide sequence: TGTGCCACCGGCAGAGGTCTAGCGGGGAACTCCTACGAGCAGTACTTC. This gives the protein CATGRGLAGNSYEQYF. The rearrangement joins TRBV15 to TRBJ2-7, with 9 bases that match TRBD2. This CDR3 region has 16 residues. Germline values: CDR1 LNHNV, CDR2 YYDKDF (reference sequence).

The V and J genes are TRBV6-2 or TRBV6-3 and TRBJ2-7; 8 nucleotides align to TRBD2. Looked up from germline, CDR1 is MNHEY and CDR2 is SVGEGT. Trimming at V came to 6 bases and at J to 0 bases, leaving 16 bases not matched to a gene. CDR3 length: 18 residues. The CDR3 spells CASSFTRNSGEYSYEQYF. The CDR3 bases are TGTGCCAGCAGCTTTACCCGAAATAGCGGGGAATACTCCTACGAGCAGTACTTC.

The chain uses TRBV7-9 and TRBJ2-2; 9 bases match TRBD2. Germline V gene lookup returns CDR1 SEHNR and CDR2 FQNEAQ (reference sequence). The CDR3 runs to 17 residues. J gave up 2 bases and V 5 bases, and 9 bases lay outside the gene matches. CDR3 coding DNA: TGTGCCAGCAGCGGTGAACTTAGCGGGGGAAACACCGGGGAGCTGTTTTTT. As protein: CASSGELSGGNTGELFF. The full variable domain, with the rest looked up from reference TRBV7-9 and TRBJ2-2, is DTGVSQNPRHKITKRGQNVTFRCDPISEHNRLYWYRQTLGQGPEFLTYFQNEAQLEKSRLLSDRFSAERPKGSFSTLEIQRTEQGDSAMYLCASSGELSGGNTGELFFGEGSRLTVL.